What follows describes a single T cell receptor beta chain. Its antigen is currently not known. Base qualities are missing; no much larger clone stands one base away. The immunoSEQ Assay, a bias-controlled multiplex PCR, was used to amplify TCRbeta CDR3 regions from genomic DNA. The source study handled its data this way. Within the assay, amplification of reference gene primers was used to estimate how many nucleated cells each sample contained. To quantify the absolute abundance of each unique TCRbeta CDR3 rearrangement, sequence reads were collapsed and filtered. For each sample, productive Simpson clonality was calculated as the square root of Simpson's diversity index across productive rearrangements. TCRdb retrieved this table from immuneACCESS and kept in-frame rearrangements only. Not all clones are present; in checked studies, unresolved V genes account for under half, and no reason is known for the remainder. V and J calls and clone size follow that table, whereas D and trimming were derived from the DNA. The sample table holds roughly 350,000 clones, of which about 85% were seen once. Together, the top ten hold roughly 3.4% of the sample.

Collaborating institutions collected whole blood in K2EDTA tubes following their own protocols. For TCRbeta analysis, collaborators shipped samples in one of three forms: frozen whole blood, isolated PBMCs, or DNA extracted from either of those sample types. This specimen belongs to a study of blood T cell repertoires in COVID-19 (dated by TCRdb to 2020 to 2022). Regarding the study in general: Samples covering the acute and convalescent phases of COVID-19 were provided by collaborators in the United States, Italy and Spain. HLA class I and class II types, where available, came from metadata supplied by the sample provider rather than from assay-based typing. Samples came from the ongoing ImmuneRACE study (first 160 participants) plus 1,254 subjects from 6 global collaborators. The prospective study material was composed of cDNA or gDNA derived from T cells, B-cell-depleted T cells, or PBMCs. The repertoires were released in a freely available public database intended as a resource for research on the immune response to SARS-CoV-2. Deeply sampled blood TCRbeta repertoires from subjects exposed to, actively infected with, or recovered from COVID-19 were included in the dataset. The sample metadata nearly always contained a de-identified subject ID, COVID-19 status, age in years and sex. Results the study describes overall, beyond this receptor: How much clinical and demographic metadata was included differed by source and by participant, and the metadata was provided uncurated.

From V the trimming removes 5 bases and from J it removes 1 base, while the gene matches leave 2 bases of the junction unaccounted for. The CDR3 numbers 15 residues from cysteine through phenylalanine. CDR3 DNA only is kept here, 45 bases in frame from base 1. For CDR1 and CDR2, the germline V gene lists SGHNT and YENEEA. Material: peripheral blood. This clonotype originated in a woman aged 18-35 years with acute or convalescent COVID-19. The V and J genes are TRBV11-3 and TRBJ2-6; 7 central bases correspond to TRBD2. Read as DNA, the sequence is TGTGCCAGCAGCCCCGGGGGGTCTGGGGCCAACGTCCTGACTTTC. Translated, it reads CASSPGGSGANVLTF.